This TCR beta chain was identified in a study of blood T cell repertoires in COVID-19. Germline CDR1 GTSNPN, CDR2 SVGIG (reference sequence). This CDR3 is 13 amino acids long. V was trimmed by 3 bases and J by 5 bases, leaving 13 bases between them. Libraries were prepared by immunoSEQ multiplex PCR; TCRdb keeps only in-frame clonotypes and omits some of them. The data contain 250,000 or so clones, 75% to 90% of them seen just once; the ten biggest clones take up about 4%. The V and J genes are TRBV30 and TRBJ1-2; D gene ambiguous. The source is a woman in her twenties or thirties who had been exposed to COVID-19. The source material was PBMCs or T cells enriched from blood (not recorded which). CDR3 bases: TGTGCCTGGAGCCCCCGACCGGGGTATGGCTACACCTTC. Protein product: CAWSPRPGYGYTF.